This TCR beta chain came from a study of shared clonotypes between healthy human individuals. For each subset, genomic DNA was distributed in equal portions over several immunoSEQ plates. TCRdb's table, derived via immunoSEQ multiplex PCR, lists solely in-frame clones and lacks some. The repertoire holds approximately 640,000 clones, with approximately 79% as singletons. The CDR3 contains 16 residues. Germline CDR1 and CDR2: MGHDK and SYGVNS. V dropped 3 bases and J dropped 1; count of bases not matched to a gene: 4. Material for sequencing was memory CD4+ T cells sorted from blood. Subset described: CD45RA-negative fraction. V and J are TRBV25-1 and TRBJ1-4; 8 nucleotides line up with TRBD1. This clonotype originated in a woman in her twenties or thirties in good health. The CDR3 protein is CASSDRGRETNEKLFF. The CDR3 DNA sequence: TGTGCCAGCAGTGACAGGGGGCGAGAAACTAATGAAAAACTGTTTTTT.